This T cell receptor beta chain was identified in a study of blood T cell repertoires in COVID-19. Clones were read by immunoSEQ multiplex PCR, and TCRdb kept only the in-frame ones, dropping some. This table holds 250,000 to 400,000 clones, around 85% found once. The clonotype comes from a woman aged 25 to 39 who had been exposed to COVID-19. The sample taken for sequencing was PBMCs or T cells enriched from blood (not recorded which).

The CDR3 sequence is CASSKPLRDSSYNEQFF. CDR3 DNA sequence: TGTGCCAGCAGCAAACCACTCCGGGACAGCTCCTACAATGAGCAGTTCTTC. The V and J genes are TRBV21-1 and TRBJ2-1; TRBD1, as called in the table, went unchecked against the DNA. TRBV21-1 is classified as a pseudogene. The CDR3 contains 17 residues.